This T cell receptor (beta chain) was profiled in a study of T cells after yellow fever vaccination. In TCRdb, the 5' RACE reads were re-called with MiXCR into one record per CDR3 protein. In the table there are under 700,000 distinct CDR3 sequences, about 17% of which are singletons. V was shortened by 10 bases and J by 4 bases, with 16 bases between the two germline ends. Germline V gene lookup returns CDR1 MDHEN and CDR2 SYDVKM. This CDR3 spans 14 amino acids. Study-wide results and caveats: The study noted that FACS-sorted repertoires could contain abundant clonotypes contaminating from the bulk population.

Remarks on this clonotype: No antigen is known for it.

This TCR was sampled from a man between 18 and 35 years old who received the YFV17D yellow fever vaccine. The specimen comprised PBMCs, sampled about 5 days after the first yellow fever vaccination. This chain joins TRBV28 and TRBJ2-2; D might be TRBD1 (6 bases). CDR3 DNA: TGTGCCACCCTGCGGACAGAGCTCACCGGGGAGCTGTTTTTT. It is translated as CATLRTELTGELFF.